The 24 T cell receptor beta chains listed next were all sequenced from one sample in a study of beta chain features in type 1 diabetes. Overall study findings and caveats: Patients with Type 1 diabetes showed moderately but significantly shorter TCRB CDR3s in all four CD4+ subsets.

The authors reverse transcribed all of the isolated RNA, so sequencing captured expressed TCRB transcripts. The data were produced by immunoSEQ multiplex PCR, yet TCRdb's version contains in-frame clones alone and is incomplete. The sample has about 370,000 clones, over 8.5% seen once. These TCRs' antigens remain unknown. Sequenced input: central memory CD4+ T cells from blood. These receptors were taken from a man aged 25-40 years with type 1 diabetes.

With respect to this clone: The conserved phenylalanine or tryptophan is not found at the CDR3 terminus, so this likely reflects a read error. The V and J genes are TRBV27 and TRBJ1-3; D unresolved. Germline values: CDR1 MNHEY, CDR2 SMNVEV (reference sequence). CDR3 length equals 14 residues. Trimming stripped 5 bases from V and 1 base from J, with 9 bases between. CDR3: CASSRGGSGNTIYS. For the CDR3, the DNA is TGTGCCAGCAGTCGCGGTGGGTCTGGAAACACCATATATTCT.

This clone was seen repeatedly, ten times or more. This chain connects TRBV7-9 to TRBJ2-4; D possibly uses TRBD1 or TRBD2 (5 bases each). CDR1 SEHNR and CDR2 FQNEAQ come from the germline V gene (reference sequence). Trimming removed 2 bases from V and 1 base from J, with 12 bases in between. There are 16 residues in the CDR3. The CDR3 region has the DNA TGTGCCAGCAGCTTATGGGCAGGGACGGCCAAAAACATTCAGTACTTC. Its protein is CASSLWAGTAKNIQYF.

The table lists this clone with a few counts. V is TRBV5-8 and J is TRBJ1-4, with D uncertain. Germline V gives CDR1 SGHTS, CDR2 YDEGEE. This CDR3 has 14 amino acids. Trimming left V 4 bases short and J 8 bases short, with 15 bases between. This CDR3 reads CASSQDKKNEKLFF. CDR3 nucleotides: TGTGCCAGCAGCCAAGATAAGAAAAACGAAAAACTGTTTTTT.

J is TRBJ1-4 and V is TRBV7-8, with D hard to call. This CDR3 is 15 amino acids long. Trimming cost V 2 bases and J 8 bases, with 15 bases left between them. The germline V gene encodes CDR1 SGHVS and CDR2 FQNEAQ. CDR3 nucleotide sequence: TGTGCCAGCAGCTTACTGCCATTACCCGACGAAAAACTGTTTTTT. This sequence encodes CASSLLPLPDEKLFF.

The chain joins TRBV28 to TRBJ1-2; no clear D gene. This CDR3 region has 13 residues. Looked up from germline, CDR1 is MDHEN and CDR2 is SYDVKM. The V gene lost 4 bases and the J gene lost 7 bases, with 13 bases spanning the gap. CDR3 coding DNA: TGTGCCAGCAGTTCCCCGCTTCGCGGTGGCTACACCTTC. Translated, it gives CASSSPLRGGYTF.

This clone was seen more than once but under ten times. The chain uses TRBV25-1 and TRBJ2-3, with 9 bases matching TRBD2. Germline loops: CDR1 MGHDK, CDR2 SYGVNS. After removal of 7 bases from V and 2 bases from J, the junction contained 4 bases not matched to a gene. This CDR3 has 14 amino acids. The CDR3 sequence: CASTLAGFTDTQYF. The CDR3 DNA sequence: TGTGCCAGCACCCTAGCGGGATTCACAGATACGCAGTATTTT.

The chain uses TRBV6-5 and TRBJ1-1, with D tentatively TRBD1 (6 bases). The V and J ends lost 7 bases and 3 bases respectively, with 15 bases between them. Germline V gives CDR1 MNHEY, CDR2 SVGAGI. The CDR3 consists of 14 residues. The CDR3 reads CASTFQQGHTEAFF. Written as DNA, the CDR3 is TGTGCCAGCACCTTTCAACAGGGCCACACTGAAGCTTTCTTT.

The chain joins TRBV7-2 to TRBJ2-1; D not resolved. V dropped 7 bases and J dropped 0 bases, with 13 bases sitting between them. Germline values: CDR1 SGHTA, CDR2 FQGNSA. This CDR3 region has 15 residues. The CDR3 is CASILDSRSYNEQFF. The DNA of the CDR3 is TGTGCCAGCATCCTCGATTCCCGCTCCTACAATGAGCAGTTCTTC.

The CDR3 reads CAISKGQGGNTIYF. As DNA, the CDR3 is TGTGCCATCAGTAAAGGACAGGGAGGAAACACCATATATTTT. The V and J genes are TRBV10-3 and TRBJ1-3; 8 bases map to TRBD1. CDR3 length equals 14 residues. V was clipped by 5 bases and J by 4 bases; unmatched bases: 4. Germline V gene sequence: CDR1 ENHRY, CDR2 SYGVKD.

This clone has more than one count but fewer than ten. This chain connects TRBV6-4 to TRBJ1-1; 7 bases map to TRBD1. The V and J ends lost 5 bases and 4 bases, in that order; junction bases with no gene match: 7. The CDR3 has 14 amino acids. From germline, CDR1 is MRHNA and CDR2 SNTAGT. CDR3 residues: CASSITGDGTEAFF. Written as DNA, the CDR3 is TGTGCCAGCAGTATCACAGGGGATGGCACTGAAGCTTTCTTT.

This clone showed up just a few times. This sequence joins TRBV28 and TRBJ2-1; D is ambiguous. Trimming cost V 6 bases and J 4 bases, with 19 bases left between them. Per the germline V gene, CDR1 is MDHEN and CDR2 is SYDVKM. This CDR3 comprises 16 residues. The CDR3 is CASSRAGLGPYNEQFF. Here the CDR3 DNA reads TGTGCCAGCAGCCGGGCCGGCCTTGGGCCTTACAATGAGCAGTTCTTC.

This clone showed up just a few times. This chain links TRBV29-1 with TRBJ2-7, with TRBD2 matching 8 bases. This CDR3 region has 12 residues. J was trimmed by 3 bases and V by 6 bases; bases with no gene match: 4. The germline CDR1 and CDR2 sequences are SQVTM and ANQGSEA. The CDR3 nucleotides are TGCAGCGTACGGGAGGGAGGCTACGAGCAGTACTTC. It specifies CSVREGGYEQYF.

This clone was found a few times. The chain recombines TRBV19 with TRBJ2-7, with 7 nucleotides matching TRBD1. The germline CDR1 and CDR2 sequences are LNHDA and SQIVND (reference sequence). The CDR3 extends over 14 amino acids. Trimming at V came to 5 bases and at J to 2 bases, leaving 6 bases not matched to a gene. As DNA, the CDR3 is TGTGCCAGTAGTCGGAACAGGGGTGCCTACGAGCAGTACTTC. This gives the protein CASSRNRGAYEQYF. The whole variable domain, filled in from reference TRBV19 and TRBJ2-7, reads DGGITQSPKYLFRKEGQNVTLSCEQNLNHDAMYWYRQDPGQGLRLIYYSQIVNDFQKGDIAEGYSVSREKKESFPLTVTSAQKNPTAFYLCASSRNRGAYEQYFGPGTRLTVT.

This chain connects TRBV7-9 to TRBJ2-5; 8 positions match TRBD1. The V gene end was trimmed by 4 bases and the J gene end by 4 bases; junction bases not matched to a gene: 8. Germline V gene sequence: CDR1 SEHNR, CDR2 FQNEAQ (reference sequence). This CDR3 is 15 amino acids long. This CDR3 reads CASSSRSGTGETQYF. In DNA form, the CDR3 reads TGTGCCAGCAGCTCCCGCTCGGGGACAGGAGAGACCCAGTACTTC. The whole variable domain, filled in from reference TRBV7-9 and TRBJ2-5, reads DTGVSQNPRHKITKRGQNVTFRCDPISEHNRLYWYRQTLGQGPEFLTYFQNEAQLEKSRLLSDRFSAERPKGSFSTLEIQRTEQGDSAMYLCASSSRSGTGETQYFGPGTRLLVL.

The J gene is TRBJ2-5, the V gene TRBV5-1; D not resolved. The germline V gene encodes CDR1 SGHRS and CDR2 YFSETQ. The V end was cut by 4 bases, the J end by 2 bases, with 12 bases between. The CDR3 covers 14 residues. CDR3 bases: TGCGCCAGCAGCCCACGACCTCCTCAAGAGACCCAGTACTTC. Protein sequence: CASSPRPPQETQYF. The full variable domain, completed using reference TRBV5-1 and TRBJ2-5, is KAGVTQTPRYLIKTRGQQVTLSCSPISGHRSVSWYQQTPGQGLQFLFEYFSETQRNKGNFPGRFSGRQFSNSRSEMNVSTLELGDSALYLCASSPRPPQETQYFGPGTRLLVL.

This clone was counted ten times or more. V gene TRBV16 combines with J gene TRBJ1-2; 9 bases align to TRBD1. CDR1 and CDR2 from the germline V gene are KGHSY and FQNENV. CDR3 length: 15 amino acids. Trimming cost V 1 base and J 8 bases; bases outside gene matches: 8. The CDR3 here is CASSQWLPDRGGYTF. CDR3 in DNA: TGTGCCAGCAGCCAATGGCTCCCGGACAGGGGCGGCTACACCTTC.

V gene TRBV5-4 combines with J gene TRBJ1-2, with TRBD1 identical over 7 bases. The CDR3 loop spans 15 amino acids. In germline, CDR1 is SGHNT, CDR2 YYREEE (reference sequence). Unmatched junction bases numbered 13, after V lost 4 bases and J lost 7 bases. In nucleotides, the CDR3 is TGTGCCAGCAGCCGTCCTGAAGGGGGCGTCGGTGGCTACACCTTC. Amino acid sequence: CASSRPEGGVGGYTF.

This clone was observed at least ten times. The chain couples TRBV10-3 to TRBJ2-4; perhaps TRBD1 as D (6 bases). This CDR3 has 12 residues. The germline V gene has CDR1 ENHRY and CDR2 SYGVKD. Trimming left V 10 bases short and J 3 bases short, with 10 bases between. CDR3 amino acids: CATATGKNIQYF. CDR3 sequence (DNA): TGTGCCACAGCGACAGGCAAAAACATTCAGTACTTC.

This rearrangement joins TRBV29-1 to TRBJ2-2; 8 bases line up with TRBD2. CDR1 and CDR2 (germline): SQVTM, ANQGSEA. After removal of 4 bases from V and 7 bases from J, the junction contained 5 bases not matched to a gene. CDR3 length: 13 amino acids. CDR3 in amino acids: CSVGGLGVGELFF. CDR3 DNA sequence: TGCAGCGTTGGGGGACTAGGGGTCGGGGAGCTGTTTTTT.

This clone has more than one count but fewer than ten. The rearrangement links TRBV15 to TRBJ2-3; maybe TRBD2 (6 bases). This CDR3 contains 13 residues. In germline, CDR1 is LNHNV, CDR2 YYDKDF (reference sequence). The germline V and J ends were trimmed by 5 bases and 5 bases, with 11 bases remaining between them. Here the CDR3 DNA reads TGTGCCACCAGCCGGCAGGAGGGAGATACGCAGTATTTT. The encoded protein is CATSRQEGDTQYF. Based on the CDR3 plus reference TRBV15 and TRBJ2-3, the full variable domain is DAMVIQNPRYQVTQFGKPVTLSCSQTLNHNVMYWYQQKSSQAPKLLFHYYDKDFNNEADTPDNFQSRRPNTSFCFLDIRSPGLGDTAMYLCATSRQEGDTQYFGPGTRLTVL.

The chain couples TRBV9 to TRBJ2-1, with 10 positions matching TRBD1. Trimming removed 4 bases from V and 6 bases from J; junction bases left unmatched: 7. Germline CDR1 is SGDLS and CDR2 is YYNGEE. The CDR3 extends over 15 amino acids. Written as DNA, the CDR3 is TGTGCCAGCAGCCCACGGACAGGGGGTCTCAATGAGCAGTTCTTC. Residues: CASSPRTGGLNEQFF.

This clone was recorded a few times. The chain has TRBV14 and TRBJ1-2; D call uncertain. The CDR3 is 14 amino acids. In germline, CDR1 is SGHDN, CDR2 FVKESK. With 4 bases removed from V and 5 bases from J, the gap between germline ends came to 14 bases. CDR3 nucleotides: TGTGCCAGCAGCCCTATTAGCATACTTTATGGCTACACCTTC. Translating gives CASSPISILYGYTF.

V gene TRBV19 combines with J gene TRBJ2-5; D uncertain. CDR3 size: 14 residues. V gave up 3 bases and J gave up 2 bases, with 10 bases separating them. Germline assignment: CDR1 LNHDA and CDR2 SQIVND (reference sequence). CDR3 DNA sequence: TGTGCCAGTAGTATTCGGCGACCTCAAGAGACCCAGTACTTC. Translation gives CASSIRRPQETQYF.

The gene calls are TRBV5-4 and TRBJ2-2; D is unresolved. This CDR3 is built from 13 residues. CDR1 and CDR2 from the germline V gene are SGHNT and YYREEE (reference sequence). V dropped 2 bases and J dropped 6 bases, with 8 bases sitting between them. CDR3 coding DNA: TGTGCCAGCAGCTTCCTAGTCTCCGGGGAGCTGTTTTTT. Translation gives CASSFLVSGELFF.